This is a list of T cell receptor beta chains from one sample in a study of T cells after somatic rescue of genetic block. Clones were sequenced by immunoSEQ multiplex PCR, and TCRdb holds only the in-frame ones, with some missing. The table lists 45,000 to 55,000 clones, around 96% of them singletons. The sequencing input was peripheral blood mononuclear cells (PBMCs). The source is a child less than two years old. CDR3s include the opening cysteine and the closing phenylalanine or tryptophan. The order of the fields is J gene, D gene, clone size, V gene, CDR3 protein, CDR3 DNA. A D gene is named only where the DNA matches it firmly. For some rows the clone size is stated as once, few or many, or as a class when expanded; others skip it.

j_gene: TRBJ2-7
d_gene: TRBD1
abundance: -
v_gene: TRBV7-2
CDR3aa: CASSLGTGFYEQYF
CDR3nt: TGTGCCAGCAGCCTCGGGACAGGGTTCTACGAGCAGTACTTC

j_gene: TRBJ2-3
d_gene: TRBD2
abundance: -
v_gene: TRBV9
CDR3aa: CASSVLQGGTDTQYF
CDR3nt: TGTGCCAGCAGCGTATTGCAGGGAGGGACAGATACGCAGTATTTT

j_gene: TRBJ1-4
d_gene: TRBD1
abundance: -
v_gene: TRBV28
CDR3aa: CASSSGTGGTNEKLFF
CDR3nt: TGTGCCAGCAGTTCCGGGACAGGGGGAACTAATGAAAAACTGTTTTTT

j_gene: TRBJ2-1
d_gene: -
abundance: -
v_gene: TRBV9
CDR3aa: CASSVGDSYNEQFF
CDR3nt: TGTGCCAGCAGCGTAGGGGACTCCTACAATGAGCAGTTCTTC

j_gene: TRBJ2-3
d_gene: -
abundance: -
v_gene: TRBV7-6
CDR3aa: CASSLAGGTDTQYF
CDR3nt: TGTGCCAGCAGCTTAGCGGGAGGCACAGATACGCAGTATTTT

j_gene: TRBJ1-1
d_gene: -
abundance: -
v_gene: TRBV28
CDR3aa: CASSWTNTEAFF
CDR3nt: TGTGCCAGCAGCTGGACTAACACTGAAGCTTTCTTT

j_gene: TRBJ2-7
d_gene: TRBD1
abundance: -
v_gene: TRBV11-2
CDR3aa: CASSLGQGDKQYF
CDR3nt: TGTGCCAGCAGCTTAGGACAGGGGGACAAGCAGTACTTC

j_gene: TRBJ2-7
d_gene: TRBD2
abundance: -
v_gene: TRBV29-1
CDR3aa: CSATSGSYEQYF
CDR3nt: TGCAGCGCCACTAGCGGGTCTTACGAGCAGTACTTC

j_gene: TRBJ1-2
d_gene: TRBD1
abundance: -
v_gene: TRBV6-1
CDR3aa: CASSSGTANYGYTF
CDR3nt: TGTGCCAGCAGTTCCGGGACAGCTAACTATGGCTACACCTTC

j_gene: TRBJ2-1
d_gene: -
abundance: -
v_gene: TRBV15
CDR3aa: CATSSLGGPNEQFF
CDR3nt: TGTGCCACCAGCAGCCTGGGAGGCCCCAATGAGCAGTTCTTC

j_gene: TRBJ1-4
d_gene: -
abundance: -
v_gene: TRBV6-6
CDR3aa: CASSYNNEKLFF
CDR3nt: TGTGCCAGCAGTTACAATAATGAAAAACTGTTTTTT

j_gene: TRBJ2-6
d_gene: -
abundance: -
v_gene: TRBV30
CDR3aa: CAWTGANVLTF
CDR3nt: TGTGCCTGGACTGGGGCCAACGTCCTGACTTTC

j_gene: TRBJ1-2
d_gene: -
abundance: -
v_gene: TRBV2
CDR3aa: CASRRRNYGYTF
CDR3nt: TGTGCCAGCCGCCGACGGAACTATGGCTACACCTTC

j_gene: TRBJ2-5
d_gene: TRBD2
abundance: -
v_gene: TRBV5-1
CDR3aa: CASSSRTSAETQYF
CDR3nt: TGCGCCAGCAGCTCTAGGACTAGCGCCGAGACCCAGTACTTC

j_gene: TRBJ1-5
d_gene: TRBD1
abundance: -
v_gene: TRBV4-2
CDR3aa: CASSQGTGRHQPQHF
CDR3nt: TGTGCCAGCAGCCAAGGGACAGGGAGGCATCAGCCCCAGCATTTT

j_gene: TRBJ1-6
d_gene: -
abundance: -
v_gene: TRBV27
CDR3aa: CASSPRGYNSPLHF
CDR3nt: TGTGCCAGCAGTCCGCGGGGGTATAATTCACCCCTCCACTTT

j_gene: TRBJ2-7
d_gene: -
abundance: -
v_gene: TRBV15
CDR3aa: CATSREQGGYEQYF
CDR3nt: TGTGCCACCAGCAGAGAGCAGGGCGGGTACGAGCAGTACTTC

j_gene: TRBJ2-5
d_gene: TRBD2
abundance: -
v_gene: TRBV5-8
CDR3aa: CASSGNDGLAGQETQYF
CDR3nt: TGTGCCAGCAGCGGTAATGACGGTCTAGCGGGCCAAGAGACCCAGTACTTC

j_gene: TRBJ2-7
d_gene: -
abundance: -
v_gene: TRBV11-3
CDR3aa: CASSLDGGSYEQYF
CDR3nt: TGTGCCAGCAGCTTAGACGGGGGATCCTACGAGCAGTACTTC

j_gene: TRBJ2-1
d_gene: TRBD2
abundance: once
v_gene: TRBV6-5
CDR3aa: CASRLAGGFEQFF
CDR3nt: TGTGCCAGCAGGTTAGCGGGAGGTTTTGAGCAGTTCTTC